This TCR beta chain appears in the sequencing data of a study of graft-versus-host responses after intestinal transplantation. Study context: For around 3 years after anti-thymocyte globulin induction, all recipients took tacrolimus and steroids. Study observations and caveats: Recipient marrow contained GvH clones, some of which appeared first in ileum or blood.

About this clone itself: Its antigen is as yet unknown.

This CDR3 is 14 amino acids long. CDR1 is GTSNPN, CDR2 SVGIG, per germline (reference sequence). V was shortened by 2 bases and J by 0 bases, with 8 bases between the two germline ends. The assay was immunoSEQ multiplex PCR, and TCRdb's table has in-frame clones only and misses some. Of 80,000 to 95,000 clones in the sample, roughly 91% are singletons; the top ten hold 2%. This TCR came from a human donor who received an intestinal transplant. Sequencing used unstimulated CD8+ T cells sorted from spleen or lymph node cells, obtained before intestinal transplant. The genes are TRBV30 and TRBJ1-3, with D unclear. CDR3: CAWSSGISGNTIYF. DNA for the CDR3: TGTGCCTGGAGTAGCGGGATCTCTGGAAACACCATATATTTT.